This T cell receptor (beta chain) was sequenced during a study of metastatic and nonmetastatic thyroid tumors. This clone was recorded a few times. No antigen is known for it. CDR3 length equals 15 residues. V was cut by 5 bases and J by 5 bases, with 16 bases left in between. Germline CDR1 reads ENHRY; CDR2 reads SYGVKD. TCRdb used MiXCR to call clones anew from the PCR reads. The table has 30,000 to 45,000 clones, around 31% seen once. General study findings and limits: Benign nodules reportedly had significantly lower TCR beta diversity than malignant thyroid tumors in blood and tumor.

No patient had received any treatment before thyroid surgery. Source material: tumor tissue. The chain links TRBV10-3 to TRBJ2-1; no clear D gene. The receptor's source is a female donor with papillary thyroid cancer or a benign thyroid nodule (not recorded which). Some clones in this sample may be carry-over from other donors' samples. The CDR3 here is CAISLHSDGNNEQFF. The CDR3 region has the DNA TGTGCCATCAGTCTTCATTCGGACGGAAACAATGAGCAGTTCTTC.